The 5 T cell receptor beta chains reported below all come from one sample, sequenced in a study of blood T cell repertoires in COVID-19. The repertoire was sequenced with immunoSEQ multiplex PCR; TCRdb's copy has only in-frame clones and lacks some. The sample includes approximately 300,000 clones, about nine tenths of them seen just once. Sequencing was done on a sample of peripheral blood. These receptors were collected from a woman in her thirties or forties with acute or convalescent COVID-19.

V and J are TRBV27 and TRBJ2-5, with TRBD1 matching 9 bases. CDR3 length: 16 residues. With V trimmed by 3 bases and J by 1 base, 6 bases remained unmatched. Germline V gene data show CDR1 as MNHEY and CDR2 as SMNVEV (reference sequence). CDR3 loop: CASSFGTGSFQETQYF. The CDR3 nucleotides read TGTGCCAGCAGTTTCGGGACAGGGAGCTTCCAAGAGACCCAGTACTTC.

The chain uses TRBV5-6 and TRBJ1-2; 7 bases are a match to TRBD1. The germline gives CDR1 SGHDT, CDR2 YYEEEE. V lost 3 bases, J lost 6 bases, and 14 bases stayed unmatched. This CDR3 region has 16 residues. As DNA, the CDR3 is TGTGCCAGCAGCTCCGATCCCTCTACAGGGGTCCATGGCTACACCTTC. This gives the protein CASSSDPSTGVHGYTF.

The table lists this clone with a count of one. V usage is TRBV5-1 and J usage is TRBJ1-2; D is possibly TRBD1 (5 bases). CDR1 is SGHRS and CDR2 is YFSETQ in the germline V gene. The CDR3 is 15 amino acids. Deletions cut 0 bases from V and 6 bases from J, with 15 bases between. CDR3 region: CASSLAGGLPHGYTF. CDR3 DNA: TGCGCCAGCAGCTTGGCGGGGGGACTTCCCCATGGCTACACCTTC.

This clone came up once. This chain connects TRBV2 to TRBJ2-5, with a possible D match to TRBD1 (6 bases). Trimming stripped 3 bases from V and 1 base from J, with 9 bases between. Germline-derived CDR1 and CDR2 are SNHLY and FYNNEI. This CDR3 contains 14 residues. The CDR3 sequence: CASSEHRVQETQYF. The CDR3, as DNA: TGTGCCAGCAGTGAGCACAGGGTCCAAGAGACCCAGTACTTC.

The CDR3 region has the DNA TGTGCCAGCAGCCCGACCCCGGAGGGACAGCCCCAGCATTTT. Protein sequence: CASSPTPEGQPQHF. The V gene is TRBV7-9, the J gene TRBJ1-5, with D hard to call. The ends were cut back, 5 bases at V and 7 bases at J, with 15 bases in the middle. The CDR3 covers 14 residues. In germline, CDR1 is SEHNR, CDR2 FQNEAQ (reference sequence).